These T cell receptor beta chains were read from a single sample in a study of cytomegalovirus exposure and HLA in healthy donors. Some clones are missing from TCRdb's copy, which holds only in-frame ones; the method was immunoSEQ multiplex PCR. The table records about 190,000 clones, approximately 78% of them present only once. Sample: PBMCs. These receptors came from a young woman in good health and CMV-seronegative. CDR3s include the opening cysteine and the closing phenylalanine or tryptophan. D genes are given only for firm matches. Some rows have no size entry. The others give once, few or many, or a class for an expanded clone.

DNA	CDR3	J	length	V	D	size
TGTGCCAGTAGTATTCGGGCGGGAGTAGGGGAGACCCAGTACTTC	CASSIRAGVGETQYF	TRBJ2-5	15	TRBV19	TRBD2	.
TGCAGCGTTGAAGCGGGTGGGGGGAGCACAGATACGCAGTATTTT	CSVEAGGGSTDTQYF	TRBJ2-3	15	TRBV29-1	.	.
TGTGCCAGCAGCTTAGTTTCCGGGACAGGGTTCTACGAGCAGTACTTC	CASSLVSGTGFYEQYF	TRBJ2-7	16	TRBV7-8	TRBD1	once
TGTGCCAGCAGCTTAATGGCTAGCGGGAGATTTTCCTACAATGAGCAGTTCTTC	CASSLMASGRFSYNEQFF	TRBJ2-1	18	TRBV7-2	TRBD2	once
TGTGCCAGCACGGGTTTTAGTTCCTCAGACTATGGCTACACCTTC	CASTGFSSSDYGYTF	TRBJ1-2	15	TRBV2	.	.
TGCGCCAGCAGGGGAGGTAGGGGAAATGAAGCTTTCTTT	CASRGGRGNEAFF	TRBJ1-1	13	TRBV2	.	.
TGTGCCAGCAGTGCCCCGGGACACACGAGCTCCTACGAGCAGTACTTC	CASSAPGHTSSYEQYF	TRBJ2-7	16	TRBV6-1	.	.
TGTGCCAGTAGTATATTGGGACAGGGACGCAATCAGCCCCAGCATTTT	CASSILGQGRNQPQHF	TRBJ1-5	16	TRBV19	TRBD1	.
TGTGCCAGCAGCCAATGGACTAGCGGGAGCCGGGAGCAGTACTTC	CASSQWTSGSREQYF	TRBJ2-5	15	TRBV7-9	TRBD2	.
TGCGCCAGCAGCTTGGTATCTGCGGGAAACACCGGGGAGCTGTTTTTT	CASSLVSAGNTGELFF	TRBJ2-2	16	TRBV5-1	.	.
TGTGCCAGCAGCTGGGATGGATTCGGGACAGGGTTGGACATTCAGTACTTC	CASSWDGFGTGLDIQYF	TRBJ2-4	17	TRBV5-4	TRBD1	once
TGTGCCAGCAGCTCACAGATTAGCTACACCTTC	CASSSQISYTF	TRBJ1-2	11	TRBV11-1	.	.
TGTGCCATCGAGCTAGCGGGGTTCACAGATACGCAGTATTTT	CAIELAGFTDTQYF	TRBJ2-3	14	TRBV7-9	TRBD2	.
TGTGCCAGCAGTGAAACGGACAGTACCTACGAGCAGTACTTC	CASSETDSTYEQYF	TRBJ2-7	14	TRBV6-1	.	.
TGTGCCAGCAGCCGGCAGGCCGGGGACAATGAGCAGTTCTTC	CASSRQAGDNEQFF	TRBJ2-1	14	TRBV7-2	.	.
TGTGCCCGCGGTGGGACTAGCGGGATGTCCGGGGCCAACGTCCTGACTTTC	CARGGTSGMSGANVLTF	TRBJ2-6	17	TRBV2	TRBD2	few
TGTGCCAGCAACAGCGGCTACGAGCAGTACTTC	CASNSGYEQYF	TRBJ2-7	11	TRBV6-5	.	once
TGTGCCAGCAGCTCCCCCATGAACACTGAAGCTTTCTTT	CASSSPMNTEAFF	TRBJ1-1	13	TRBV13	.	.
TGTGCCAGCAGCGTAGGGGACAGACCAGATACGCAGTATTTT	CASSVGDRPDTQYF	TRBJ2-3	14	TRBV9	TRBD1	once
TGTGCCAGCAGTTTATTAGGGACTAGCGCGGGCACCGGGGAGCTGTTTTTT	CASSLLGTSAGTGELFF	TRBJ2-2	17	TRBV27	TRBD2	.
TGTGCCAGCAGCTTGGATCTAGCGAGGGGCGGTGAGCAGTTCTTC	CASSLDLARGGEQFF	TRBJ2-1	15	TRBV7-9	.	few
TGTGCCAGCAGCCCGGGGGGCTACGAGCAGTACTTC	CASSPGGYEQYF	TRBJ2-7	12	TRBV11-2	TRBD2	.
TGCAGCGTCGGGACAGGGAGAGAGCAGTACTTC	CSVGTGREQYF	TRBJ2-7	11	TRBV29-1	TRBD1	few
TGCAGCGTTGTTAGGGACTTCACAAATGAGCAGTTCTTC	CSVVRDFTNEQFF	TRBJ2-1	13	TRBV29-1	.	once
TGTGGGGCGAGTTCCTATAATTCACCCCTCCACTTT	CGASSYNSPLHF	TRBJ1-6	12	TRBV29-1	.	few
TGTGCCAGCAGCTTTCGGGAAATGAGACCTAACACTGAAGCTTTCTTT	CASSFREMRPNTEAFF	TRBJ1-1	16	TRBV12-1	.	.
TGTGCCAGCAGCCAGTTTAGCGGGAGACCCAATGAGCAGTTCTTC	CASSQFSGRPNEQFF	TRBJ2-1	15	TRBV27	TRBD2	.
TGTGCCAGCAGTTTAACGGGGGGCCCGAACACTGAAGCTTTCTTT	CASSLTGGPNTEAFF	TRBJ1-1	15	TRBV28	.	few
TGTGCCAGCAGTTTGGGGACACCCAACCTCTATGGCTACACCTTC	CASSLGTPNLYGYTF	TRBJ1-2	15	TRBV6-6	.	once
TGTGCCAGCTCACCAATAGGTGGGGACTCAACTAATGAAAAACTGTTTTTT	CASSPIGGDSTNEKLFF	TRBJ1-4	17	TRBV18	.	.
TGTGCCAGCAGTGATGGACAGGGCTATGGTGGAAACACTGAAGCTTTCTTT	CASSDGQGYGGNTEAFF	TRBJ1-1	17	TRBV6-1	TRBD1	.
TGTGCCATCAGTGAGTCTAGGACAGAGAGGTTGAACTATGGCTACACCTTC	CAISESRTERLNYGYTF	TRBJ1-2	17	TRBV10-3	.	.
TGTGCCAGCAGCTTGGTGGAGGGCTTAGCGGGAGTTGGGTACGAGCAGTACTTC	CASSLVEGLAGVGYEQYF	TRBJ2-7	18	TRBV5-6	TRBD2	.
TGTGCCAGCAGTTTAGCGGGGGCTGGAAACACCATATATTTT	CASSLAGAGNTIYF	TRBJ1-3	14	TRBV28	.	.
TGTGCCAGCAGCTTCATAGCGGGAGGAGCAGGGGAGACCCAGTACTTC	CASSFIAGGAGETQYF	TRBJ2-5	16	TRBV11-3	TRBD2	.
TGTGCCAGCAGCCCGAAACACCCCTACGAGCAGTACTTC	CASSPKHPYEQYF	TRBJ2-7	13	TRBV28	.	.
TGCGCCAGCAGCTTCGGGGACAGGATGAACACTGAAGCTTTCTTT	CASSFGDRMNTEAFF	TRBJ1-1	15	TRBV5-1	TRBD1	few
TGTGCCAGCAGCCCTCTGACAGGGGAAGTCGAGCAGTACTTC	CASSPLTGEVEQYF	TRBJ2-7	14	TRBV7-8	TRBD1	.
TGCGCCAGCAGCAACGGACAGGGGTTTATCACAGATACGCAGTATTTT	CASSNGQGFITDTQYF	TRBJ2-3	16	TRBV5-1	TRBD1	.
TGTGCCAGTAGTATATTGGGACAGGGGTCTGGGGCCAACGTCCTGACTTTC	CASSILGQGSGANVLTF	TRBJ2-6	17	TRBV19	TRBD1	.
TGTGCCGTACACAGGGCTGGGACCTACAATGAGCAGTTCTTC	CAVHRAGTYNEQFF	TRBJ2-1	14	TRBV6-1	.	few
TGTGCCAGCAGTCTTGGACTAGCGGACACAGATACGCAGTATTTT	CASSLGLADTDTQYF	TRBJ2-3	15	TRBV7-6	TRBD2	.
TGTGCCAGCTTGGGACTAGCGACTGGGGAGCTGTTTTTT	CASLGLATGELFF	TRBJ2-2	13	TRBV6-5	TRBD2	.
TGTGCCAGCAGTTTATACGGACTAGCGCCCTACGAGCAGTACTTC	CASSLYGLAPYEQYF	TRBJ2-7	15	TRBV27	TRBD2	once
TGTGCCAGCTCACCTTTTCGGCAGGGGGACTTTAGCAATCAGCCCCAGCATTTT	CASSPFRQGDFSNQPQHF	TRBJ1-5	18	TRBV18	TRBD1	.
TGTGCCAGCAGCTTAGATCAGGGGAGTATCAACGAGCAGTACTTC	CASSLDQGSINEQYF	TRBJ2-7	15	TRBV7-9	.	.
TGTGCCAGCAGCTTGGGGGATAGCGGGAGGGTTGGGTACGAGCAGTACTTC	CASSLGDSGRVGYEQYF	TRBJ2-7	17	TRBV5-5	TRBD2	.
TGCGCCAGCAGCTTGGACAGTTCCTCCTACGAGCAGTACTTC	CASSLDSSSYEQYF	TRBJ2-7	14	TRBV5-1	.	.
TGTGCCAGCAGTCCTGGGACAGGAGCGGTCGATGAGCAGTTCTTC	CASSPGTGAVDEQFF	TRBJ2-1	15	TRBV28	TRBD1	.
TGTGCCAGCAGTGCGACTCACCCCGGGGAGCTGTTTTTT	CASSATHPGELFF	TRBJ2-2	13	TRBV2	.	.
TGTGCCACCAGCAGCCCCCCGGCCTACGAGCAGTACTTC	CATSSPPAYEQYF	TRBJ2-7	13	TRBV15	.	.